This TCR beta chain was sequenced for a study of T cells in Graves' hyperthyroidism and ophthalmopathy. Study-level findings and limits: The blood repertoire included most of the expanded thyroid clonotypes above 0.001.

Out of 10 ml of fresh peripheral blood came the PBMCs. Template material for amplifying TCR beta CDR3 regions consisted of RNA transcripts. A set of HTBI primers served as the primers for a first-round RT-PCR of the TCR CDR3. One entry per CDR3 protein, called by TCRdb with MiXCR from the multiplex PCR reads. The top ten hold roughly 7.1% of the sample, which has 550,000 to 600,000 distinct CDR3 sequences, 14% seen once. This clonotype was seen many times. Its antigen is unknown. The CDR3 runs 14 residues. V shed 1 base and J shed 8 bases, with 11 bases lying between them. In germline, CDR1 is LGHDT, CDR2 YNNKEL (reference sequence).

The sequencing input was blood. This TCR derives from a woman between 18 and 29 years old with Graves' ophthalmopathy. The chain carries TRBV3-1 and TRBJ1-4; weak D call: TRBD1 (5 bases). The CDR3 DNA reads TGTGCCAGCAGCCAAGGGGGCGCGGGCGAAAAACTGTTTTTT. Its translation is CASSQGGAGEKLFF.